These 19 T cell receptor beta chains were sequenced from one sample in a study of beta chain features in type 1 diabetes. Sequenced material consisted of expressed TCRB transcripts (all of the isolated RNA was reverse transcribed). Produced via immunoSEQ multiplex PCR; TCRdb's table is partial and in-frame only. Among 95,000 to 150,000 clones listed, around 17% were seen once. Their antigens remain unidentified. The study, taken as a whole, reports: Among patients with Type 1 diabetes, TCRB CDR3s were moderately but significantly shorter in every one of the four CD4+ subsets.

The material sequenced was central memory CD4+ T cells from blood. These receptors were collected from a man aged 30 to 39 with type 1 diabetes.

The sample holds many counts of this clone. This chain uses TRBV18 with TRBJ2-5; D gene ambiguous. Trimming removed 0 bases from V and 4 bases from J, with 9 bases in between. Germline lookup yields CDR1 KGHSH and CDR2 LQKENI. The CDR3 extends over 14 amino acids. The CDR3 DNA is TGTGCCAGCTCACCACCGCACGGGTCAGAGACCCAGTACTTC. Translating gives CASSPPHGSETQYF.

This rearrangement joins TRBV2 to TRBJ2-1, with D possibly being TRBD1 or TRBD2 (6 bases each). The CDR3 is 17 amino acids. With 6 bases removed from V and 5 bases from J, the gap between germline ends came to 23 bases. CDR1 SNHLY and CDR2 FYNNEI come from the germline V gene. The CDR3 is CASSPNRGEQGHNEQFF. CDR3 DNA sequence: TGTGCCAGCAGCCCCAACCGCGGGGAACAGGGACACAATGAGCAGTTCTTC.

This clone came up a few times. This may arise from a read error, as a much more abundant clone is one base away. This same CDR3 is encoded by further DNA sequences in the sample. The chain is built from TRBV7-9 and TRBJ2-5, with D unresolved. CDR3 size: 11 residues. V lost 4 bases to trimming and J lost 1 base, with 1 base between them. Germline CDR1 reads SEHNR; CDR2 reads FQNEAQ (reference sequence). The CDR3 nucleotides are TGTGCCAGCAGCTCCCAAGAGACCCAGTACTTC. Residues: CASSSQETQYF.

This clone was counted a few times. The CDR3 protein is CASREPAAYEQYF. The CDR3 bases are TGTGCCAGCAGGGAGCCGGCGGCCTACGAGCAGTACTTC. This rearrangement joins TRBV6-5 to TRBJ2-7, with D uncertain. Trimming took 6 bases from V and 2 from J, leaving 11 bases between them. The CDR3 covers 13 residues. CDR1 is MNHEY, CDR2 SVGAGI, per germline.

This clone was detected a few times. The chain recombines TRBV10-3 with TRBJ2-5; D possibly corresponds to TRBD2 (5 bases). Trimming took off 6 bases at V and 1 base at J, with 12 bases between the two ends. The CDR3 has 14 amino acids. Per the germline V gene, CDR1 is ENHRY and CDR2 is SYGVKD. CDR3 in DNA: TGTGCCATCAGGAAGGACTCGCTCCAAGAGACCCAGTACTTC. Its translation: CAIRKDSLQETQYF.

V is TRBV5-1 and J is TRBJ1-5; 8 bases are shared with TRBD1. The germline V gene has CDR1 SGHRS and CDR2 YFSETQ. With 0 bases clipped from V and 6 bases from J, the junction kept 5 bases outside the gene matches. This CDR3 region has 15 residues. The CDR3 loop reads CASSLEGQATQPQHF. CDR3 in DNA: TGCGCCAGCAGCTTGGAGGGACAGGCGACTCAGCCCCAGCATTTT. The complete variable domain, with remaining parts taken from reference TRBV5-1 and TRBJ1-5, reads KAGVTQTPRYLIKTRGQQVTLSCSPISGHRSVSWYQQTPGQGLQFLFEYFSETQRNKGNFPGRFSGRQFSNSRSEMNVSTLELGDSALYLCASSLEGQATQPQHFGDGTRLSIL.

The rearrangement links TRBV6-1 to TRBJ1-6, with no clear D. CDR3 length equals 15 residues. V was shortened by 4 bases and J by 0 bases, with 7 bases between the two germline ends. Germline assignment: CDR1 MNHNS and CDR2 SASEGT. CDR3 loop: CASSVSSSYNSPLHF. CDR3 DNA: TGTGCCAGCAGTGTGTCGAGCTCCTATAATTCACCCCTCCACTTT.

The sample holds a few counts of this clone. The V and J genes are TRBV15 and TRBJ2-5; D call uncertain. V lost 5 bases to trimming and J lost 2 bases, with 15 bases between them. Looked up from germline, CDR1 is LNHNV and CDR2 is YYDKDF (reference sequence). CDR3 length equals 15 residues. CDR3 sequence reads: CATSLTHPPQETQYF. The CDR3 coding sequence is TGTGCCACCAGCCTCACCCACCCCCCACAAGAGACCCAGTACTTC.

With regard to this clone: It may be a read error: a sequence one base away is much more abundant. The chain couples TRBV5-1 to TRBJ2-5, with 9 nucleotides matching TRBD1. J gave up 5 bases and V 5 bases, and 4 bases lay outside the gene matches. There are 13 residues in the CDR3. Germline V gene lookup returns CDR1 SGHRS and CDR2 YFSETQ. The CDR3 protein is CASRFGQGETQYF. CDR3 in DNA: TGCGCCAGCAGATTTGGACAGGGGGAGACCCAGTACTTC.

The V and J genes are TRBV9 and TRBJ2-5; D tentatively fits TRBD1 or TRBD2 (5 bases each). The CDR3 runs to 15 residues. Germline values: CDR1 SGDLS, CDR2 YYNGEE. Deletions cut 4 bases from V and 1 base from J, with 14 bases between. CDR3 residues: CASSPPWGRQETQYF. CDR3 sequence (DNA): TGTGCCAGCAGCCCCCCATGGGGACGCCAAGAGACCCAGTACTTC.

This clone occurred a few times. This chain links TRBV29-1 with TRBJ2-3; 12 nucleotides match TRBD2. The germline V gene has CDR1 SQVTM and CDR2 ANQGSEA. Trimming removed 6 bases from V and 0 bases from J; junction bases left unmatched: 4. The CDR3 contains 15 residues. The CDR3 region has the DNA TGCAGCGTCGGACTAGCGGGGACTAGCACAGATACGCAGTATTTT. It yields the protein CSVGLAGTSTDTQYF.

The table lists this clone with a few counts. The chain has TRBV10-3 and TRBJ2-2, with D unclear. Trimming stripped 7 bases from V and 5 bases from J, with 20 bases between. In germline, CDR1 is ENHRY, CDR2 SYGVKD. CDR3 length equals 16 residues. This CDR3 reads CAINPVRTTETGELFF. In DNA, the CDR3 is TGTGCCATCAACCCCGTAAGAACGACGGAGACCGGGGAGCTGTTTTTT.

This CDR3 reads CASSPTSGGNSYEQYF. The CDR3 bases are TGTGCCAGCTCCCCGACTAGCGGGGGAAACTCCTACGAGCAGTACTTC. V usage is TRBV18 and J usage is TRBJ2-7; 12 positions agree with TRBD2. Germline V gene data show CDR1 as KGHSH and CDR2 as LQKENI. The CDR3 is 16 residues long. With 6 bases clipped from V and 0 bases from J, the junction kept 6 bases outside the gene matches.

The J gene is TRBJ2-5, the V gene TRBV29-1; a weak D match, TRBD2 (5 bases). The germline V gene encodes CDR1 SQVTM and CDR2 ANQGSEA. The CDR3 length is 13 residues. The V end was cut by 4 bases, the J end by 5 bases, with 14 bases between. CDR3 DNA sequence: TGCAGCGTTGCCCAGGAGGCTACCGAGACCCAGTACTTC. Protein product: CSVAQEATETQYF.

J is TRBJ1-3 and V is TRBV30; D not certain. Trimming removed 2 bases from V and 2 bases from J, with 7 bases in between. The CDR3 sequence is 13 residues long. Per the germline V gene, CDR1 is GTSNPN and CDR2 is SVGIG (reference sequence). CDR3 sequence reads: CAWSRGAGNTIYF. For the CDR3, the DNA is TGTGCCTGGAGTCGCGGGGCTGGAAACACCATATATTTT. The variable domain in full, with the rest retrieved from reference TRBV30 and TRBJ1-3, is SQTIHQWPATLVQPVGSPLSLECTVEGTSNPNLYWYRQAAGRGLQLLFYSVGIGQISSEVPQNLSASRPQDRQFILSSKKLLLSDSGFYLCAWSRGAGNTIYFGEGSWLTVV.

The sample holds a few counts of this clone. V and J are TRBV11-2 and TRBJ2-7; unclear D gene. Trimming pared 1 base from V and 2 bases from J, leaving 6 bases between. The CDR3 runs 13 residues. Germline CDR1 and CDR2: SGHAT and FQNNGV. The CDR3 reads CASSLGAAYEQYF. Here the CDR3 DNA reads TGTGCCAGCAGCTTAGGGGCAGCCTACGAGCAGTACTTC.

V gene TRBV28 combines with J gene TRBJ1-6, with D unresolved. CDR3 length: 14 amino acids. Trimming cost V 4 bases and J 9 bases, with 13 bases left between them. Germline lookup yields CDR1 MDHEN and CDR2 SYDVKM. The CDR3, as DNA: TGTGCCAGCAGTTCCACCATGGGAGGTTCACCCCTCCACTTT. It codes for CASSSTMGGSPLHF.

This clone was seen a handful of times. The same CDR3 arises from other DNA sequences in this sample as well. V gene TRBV5-1 combines with J gene TRBJ2-3; 10 bases are shared with TRBD2. In germline, CDR1 is SGHRS, CDR2 YFSETQ. V was pared by 2 bases and J by 1 base, with 1 base of the junction left unmatched. The CDR3 contains 15 residues. CDR3 bases: TGCGCCAGCAGCTTAGCGGGGGGGCGCACAGATACGCAGTATTTT. This gives the protein CASSLAGGRTDTQYF.

This clone was seen only a few times. This chain connects TRBV7-8 to TRBJ2-1, with D perhaps matching TRBD1 or TRBD2 (6 bases each). The CDR3 consists of 15 residues. The V gene lost 3 bases and the J gene lost 13 bases, with 22 bases spanning the gap. The germline V gene has CDR1 SGHVS and CDR2 FQNEAQ. The CDR3 here is CASSFGGRYASDQFF. The DNA for the CDR3 is TGTGCCAGCAGCTTCGGGGGCCGTTACGCCTCCGACCAGTTCTTC.